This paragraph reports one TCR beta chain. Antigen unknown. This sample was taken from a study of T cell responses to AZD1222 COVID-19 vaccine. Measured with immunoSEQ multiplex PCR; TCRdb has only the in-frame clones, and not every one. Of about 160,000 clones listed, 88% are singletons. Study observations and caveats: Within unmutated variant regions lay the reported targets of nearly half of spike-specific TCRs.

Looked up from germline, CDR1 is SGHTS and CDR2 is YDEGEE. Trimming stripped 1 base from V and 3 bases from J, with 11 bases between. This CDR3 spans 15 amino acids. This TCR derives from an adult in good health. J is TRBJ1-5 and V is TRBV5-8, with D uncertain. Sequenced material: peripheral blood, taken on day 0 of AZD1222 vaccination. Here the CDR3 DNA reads TGTGCCAGCAGCTTGATCAGTCAGGTCAATCAGCCCCAGCATTTT. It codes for CASSLISQVNQPQHF.